Shown below are 25 T cell receptor beta chains from a single sample sequenced in a study of T cell responses to AZD1222 COVID-19 vaccine. Generated by immunoSEQ multiplex PCR, the TCRdb table keeps only in-frame clones and is missing some. The table lists 120,000 or so clones, roughly 89% of them singletons, with approximately 2.7% in the top ten. This sample comprised peripheral blood, obtained 28 days after the second AZD1222 dose. Receptor source: an adult who received the AZD1222 COVID-19 vaccine.

The genes are TRBV19 and TRBJ2-2; tentatively, D is TRBD2 (6 bases). The germline V and J ends were trimmed by 7 bases and 4 bases, with 16 bases remaining between them. CDR1 LNHDA and CDR2 SQIVND come from the germline V gene (reference sequence). The length of the CDR3 is 15 residues. CDR3 region: CASTRRGQGTGELFF. In DNA, the CDR3 is TGTGCCAGTACTCGGCGGGGTCAGGGCACCGGGGAGCTGTTTTTT.

This sequence joins TRBV18 and TRBJ1-5; D unclear. The V and J ends lost 2 bases and 5 bases respectively, with 13 bases between them. The germline V gene encodes CDR1 KGHSH and CDR2 LQKENI. The CDR3 runs to 15 residues. Written as DNA, the CDR3 is TGTGCCAGCTCACCAAGGGCGGCTTCCGATCAGCCCCAGCATTTT. It codes for CASSPRAASDQPQHF.

This clone came up a few times. In the same sample, other DNA sequences code for this CDR3. The CDR3 region is CASSLAGLSYEQYF. CDR3 coding DNA: TGTGCCAGCAGCTTAGCCGGATTGTCCTACGAGCAGTACTTC. The chain is built from TRBV7-2 and TRBJ2-7, with D unresolved. CDR3 length equals 14 residues. V lost 0 bases and J lost 1, with 7 bases in between. Germline V gene sequence: CDR1 SGHTA, CDR2 FQGNSA.

The chain links TRBV2 to TRBJ2-7; 13 bases map to TRBD2. The V gene end was trimmed by 2 bases and the J gene end by 1 base; junction bases not matched to a gene: 8. Germline V gene lookup returns CDR1 SNHLY and CDR2 FYNNEI. CDR3 length: 18 residues. The DNA of the CDR3 is TGTGCCAGCAGTGAAAATGGCCGGGGACTAGCGGGGTCCTACGAGCAGTACTTC. This sequence encodes CASSENGRGLAGSYEQYF.

For the CDR3, the DNA is TGTGCCAGCAGTTACCAGGACGGCGGGGGCACCGGGGAGCTGTTTTTT. It is translated as CASSYQDGGGTGELFF. V and J are TRBV6-5 and TRBJ2-2; 7 positions match TRBD2. The CDR3 is 16 residues long. The germline V gene has CDR1 MNHEY and CDR2 SVGAGI. V shed 2 bases and J 4 bases; nucleotides not matched to a gene: 7.

The chain recombines TRBV3-1 (or the pseudogene TRBV3-2) with TRBJ1-1; 7 bases are shared with TRBD1. V shed 4 bases, J shed 11 bases, and the junction held 13 bases outside the gene matches. This CDR3 has 14 residues. From germline, CDR1 is LGHDT and CDR2 YNNKEL (reference sequence). CDR3 DNA sequence: TGTGCCAGCAGCCCAGGAGGGGGCGTGGTCCGGGCTTTCTTT. This translates into CASSPGGGVVRAFF.

The chain is built from TRBV15 and TRBJ2-7; weak D call: TRBD1 (6 bases). Germline lookup yields CDR1 LNHNV and CDR2 YYDKDF (reference sequence). The V end lost 0 bases, the J end lost 3 bases, and 15 bases lay between the germline ends. CDR3 length equals 16 residues. The CDR3, as DNA: TGTGCCACCAGCAGAGAGTCGTGGACAGCTAGCTACGAGCAGTACTTC. Translation gives CATSRESWTASYEQYF.

The V call is TRBV11-3, the J call TRBJ2-1, with TRBD2 identical over 8 bases. J gave up 3 bases and V 4 bases, and 5 bases lay outside the gene matches. Germline loops: CDR1 SGHNT, CDR2 YENEEA. The CDR3 totals 15 residues. The CDR3 loop reads CASSSRGGNYNEQFF. The CDR3 nucleotides read TGTGCCAGCAGCTCCCGGGGGGGCAACTACAATGAGCAGTTCTTC. Variable domain in full (rest from reference TRBV11-3 and TRBJ2-1): EAGVVQSPRYKIIEKKQPVAFWCNPISGHNTLYWYLQNLGQGPELLIRYENEEAVDDSQLPKDRFSAERLKGVDSTLKIQPAELGDSAVYLCASSSRGGNYNEQFFGPGTRLTVL.

The chain combines TRBV3-1 (or the pseudogene TRBV3-2) with TRBJ1-5, with 9 bases matching TRBD1. Germline V CDR1 and CDR2: LGHDT, YNNKEL (reference sequence). After removal of 1 base from V and 1 base from J, the junction contained 8 bases not matched to a gene. There are 18 residues in the CDR3. The CDR3 nucleotides read TGTGCCAGCAGCCAAGCCCGACAGGGGGTAGCGAGCAATCAGCCCCAGCATTTT. Its translation is CASSQARQGVASNQPQHF.

This chain uses TRBV11-2 with TRBJ2-1; the match to TRBD1 covers 9 bases. The CDR3 consists of 13 residues. V shed 5 bases, J shed 7 bases, and the junction held 3 bases outside the gene matches. The germline gives CDR1 SGHAT, CDR2 FQNNGV. CDR3 region: CASSRDRANEQFF. In nucleotides, the CDR3 is TGTGCCAGCAGCCGGGACAGGGCGAATGAGCAGTTCTTC.

This chain joins TRBV6-5 and TRBJ2-7, with D tentatively TRBD1 (6 bases). Trimming cost V 5 bases and J 2 bases, with 13 bases left between them. The CDR3 runs 14 residues. CDR1 and CDR2 (germline): MNHEY, SVGAGI. CDR3 nucleotide sequence: TGTGCCAGCAGTCCCCAGGGGCTAGCCTACGAGCAGTACTTC. This sequence encodes CASSPQGLAYEQYF.

This clone is a singleton in its sample. The V gene is TRBV10-3, the J gene TRBJ2-7; D perhaps matches TRBD2 (7 bases). This CDR3 spans 13 amino acids. V was shortened by 11 bases and J by 4 bases, with 18 bases between the two germline ends. CDR1 is ENHRY, CDR2 SYGVKD, per germline. The CDR3 reads CASRSGGQYEQYF. DNA for the CDR3: TGTGCCTCCAGGTCGGGGGGCCAGTACGAGCAGTACTTC.

The chain links TRBV27 to TRBJ1-1; D remains unclear. The CDR3 has 15 amino acids. The ends were cut back, 0 bases at V and 5 bases at J, with 13 bases in the middle. CDR1 and CDR2 (germline): MNHEY, SMNVEV (reference sequence). The CDR3 region has the DNA TGTGCCAGCAGTTTATCGCTAGGTCATCCGACTGAAGCTTTCTTT. Amino acid sequence: CASSLSLGHPTEAFF.

The V and J genes are TRBV6-1 and TRBJ1-5; no clear D. With 3 bases removed from V and 6 bases from J, the gap between germline ends came to 9 bases. The CDR3 contains 13 residues. Germline-derived CDR1 and CDR2 are MNHNS and SASEGT. CDR3 sequence (DNA): TGTGCCAGCAGTGAGACACTGGGTCAGCCCCAGCATTTT. Its translation: CASSETLGQPQHF.

The genes are TRBV15 and TRBJ1-3, with no clear D. In germline, CDR1 is LNHNV, CDR2 YYDKDF (reference sequence). Trimming cost V 1 base and J 4 bases, with 5 bases left between them. The CDR3 extends over 13 amino acids. CDR3 sequence reads: CATSRGQGNTIYF. In DNA, the CDR3 is TGTGCCACCAGCAGAGGTCAGGGAAACACCATATATTTT.

This chain links TRBV4-2 with TRBJ2-7; D tentatively reads TRBD1 or TRBD2 (5 bases each). In germline, CDR1 is LGHNA, CDR2 YNFKEQ. The CDR3 is 16 residues long. Trimming cost V 4 bases and J 2 bases, with 18 bases left between them. CDR3 sequence (DNA): TGTGCCAGCAGCCGATCCATCCGGGACGGAGCCTACGAGCAGTACTTC. Its translation is CASSRSIRDGAYEQYF.

The chain employs TRBV9 and TRBJ2-3; 8 bases align to TRBD2. J gave up 4 bases and V 2 bases, and 15 bases lay outside the gene matches. The germline CDR1 and CDR2 sequences are SGDLS and YYNGEE. This CDR3 has 18 residues. The CDR3 region has the DNA TGTGCCAGCAGCGTTTCCGCGGGGGGTCCCGGCAGCCCAGATACGCAGTATTTT. This sequence encodes CASSVSAGGPGSPDTQYF.

The rearrangement uses TRBV4-3 and TRBJ1-4; the D gene is possibly TRBD1 (5 bases). Germline V gene sequence: CDR1 LGHNA, CDR2 YSLEER. V was shortened by 0 bases and J by 5 bases, with 13 bases between the two germline ends. This CDR3 is built from 16 residues. Written as DNA, the CDR3 is TGCGCCAGCAGCCAAGATTATAGGGGCGGAAATGAAAAACTGTTTTTT. It translates to CASSQDYRGGNEKLFF.

This chain links TRBV7-9 with TRBJ2-2; D unclear. Trimming pared 0 bases from V and 2 bases from J, leaving 7 bases between. CDR3 length: 15 amino acids. Per germline, CDR1 SEHNR and CDR2 FQNEAQ (reference sequence). CDR3 protein: CASSLAYGNTGELFF. The CDR3 DNA is TGTGCCAGCAGCTTAGCTTACGGTAACACCGGGGAGCTGTTTTTT. Full variable domain (rest looked up from reference TRBV7-9 and TRBJ2-2): DTGVSQNPRHKITKRGQNVTFRCDPISEHNRLYWYRQTLGQGPEFLTYFQNEAQLEKSRLLSDRFSAERPKGSFSTLEIQRTEQGDSAMYLCASSLAYGNTGELFFGEGSRLTVL.

The rearrangement uses TRBV5-1 and TRBJ1-4; TRBD1 might be the D (5 bases). In germline, CDR1 is SGHRS, CDR2 YFSETQ. The CDR3 runs 15 residues. The ends were cut back, 3 bases at V and 1 base at J, with 10 bases in the middle. The CDR3 sequence: CASSSWDGTNEKLFF. The CDR3 DNA reads TGCGCCAGCAGCTCTTGGGACGGAACTAATGAAAAACTGTTTTTT.

This chain links TRBV4-3 with TRBJ1-1, with unresolved D. There are 13 residues in the CDR3. Germline lookup yields CDR1 LGHNA and CDR2 YSLEER. Trimming cost V 0 bases and J 5 bases, with 7 bases left between them. The DNA of the CDR3 is TGCGCCAGCAGCCAAGATTCAAGGACTGAAGCTTTCTTT. Encoded protein: CASSQDSRTEAFF.

The chain carries TRBV4-2 and TRBJ2-7; D is unclear. Deletions cut 0 bases from V and 7 bases from J, with 7 bases between. This CDR3 region has 12 residues. Germline V lookup: CDR1 LGHNA, CDR2 YNFKEQ. The CDR3 is CASSQEPGEQYF. CDR3 nucleotides: TGTGCCAGCAGCCAAGAACCCGGTGAGCAGTACTTC.

V is TRBV14 and J is TRBJ2-7; either TRBD1 or TRBD2 may fit D (5 bases each). With 4 bases removed from V and 4 bases from J, the gap between germline ends came to 17 bases. The length of the CDR3 is 15 residues. Germline V gene sequence: CDR1 SGHDN, CDR2 FVKESK. The CDR3 sequence is CASSPIRAGAYEQYF. As DNA, the CDR3 is TGTGCCAGCAGCCCCATCAGGGCCGGGGCATACGAGCAGTACTTC.

V and J are TRBV27 and TRBJ1-2, with 8 nucleotides matching TRBD1. CDR1 MNHEY and CDR2 SMNVEV come from the germline V gene (reference sequence). Germline trimming cut 4 bases from V and 4 bases from J; bases unmatched to any gene: 11. The CDR3 has 16 residues. As DNA, the CDR3 is TGTGCCAGCAGTTCAACCGTCACACAGGGGGTCTATGGCTACACCTTC. This encodes CASSSTVTQGVYGYTF.

V gene TRBV29-1 combines with J gene TRBJ1-2; 9 bases are a match to TRBD1. The CDR3 has 13 residues. The ends lost 6 bases at V and 4 bases at J; junction bases unmatched: 6. CDR1 SQVTM and CDR2 ANQGSEA come from the germline V gene. The CDR3: CSVGQGFVYGYTF. CDR3 sequence (DNA): TGCAGCGTAGGACAGGGGTTCGTCTATGGCTACACCTTC.